A selection of T cell receptor beta chains follows, all from one sample in a study of blood T cell repertoires in COVID-19. The table came from immunoSEQ multiplex PCR; TCRdb's copy has only in-frame clones and leaves some out. The data hold some 90,000 clones, with approximately 70% observed a single time. The sample was peripheral blood. The receptors here all came from an older woman in a cohort sampled during active or convalescent COVID-19. CDR3s include the opening cysteine and the closing phenylalanine or tryptophan. The order of the fields is D gene, clone size, V gene, J gene, CDR3 DNA, CDR3 protein. A D gene is named only where the DNA matches it firmly. A clone size is listed for some rows: how often the clone was seen (once, few, many), or a class if it is expanded.

D: TRBD2
size: few
V: TRBV3-1/TRBV3-2
J: TRBJ2-7
DNA: TGTGCCAGCAGCCAAGCCCCCGGGACTAGCTACGAGCAGTACTTC
CDR3: CASSQAPGTSYEQYF

D: TRBD1
size: -
V: TRBV5-1
J: TRBJ1-5
DNA: TGCGCCAGCAGCTTTACAGGGGGAAAAGATCAGCCCCAGCATTTT
CDR3: CASSFTGGKDQPQHF

D: -
size: -
V: TRBV30
J: TRBJ2-7
DNA: TGTGCCTGGAGTAATATCTACGAGCAGTACTTC
CDR3: CAWSNIYEQYF

D: -
size: -
V: TRBV3-1/TRBV3-2
J: TRBJ2-7
DNA: TGTGCCAGCAGCCAAGTCCCCGACAGCTCCTACGAGCAGTACTTC
CDR3: CASSQVPDSSYEQYF

D: -
size: -
V: TRBV7-3
J: TRBJ1-2
DNA: TGTGCCAGCAGCTTAACCGGGTACTATGGCTACACCTTC
CDR3: CASSLTGYYGYTF

D: -
size: -
V: TRBV28
J: TRBJ1-1
DNA: TGTGCCAGCAGTTTGAAAGGGGGCACTGAAGCTTTCTTT
CDR3: CASSLKGGTEAFF

D: -
size: -
V: TRBV5-4
J: TRBJ1-2
DNA: TGTGCCAGCAGCCGAGACAGAAACTATGGCTACACCTTC
CDR3: CASSRDRNYGYTF

D: TRBD2
size: -
V: TRBV13
J: TRBJ2-3
DNA: TGTGCCAGCAGCCCGTCTAGCGGTATAATCACAGATACGCAGTATTTT
CDR3: CASSPSSGIITDTQYF

D: -
size: -
V: TRBV9
J: TRBJ2-5
DNA: TGTGCCAGCAGCGTAGCTACAGGACACGCTTGGGCAGAGACCCAGTACTTC
CDR3: CASSVATGHAWAETQYF

D: TRBD1
size: -
V: TRBV7-7
J: TRBJ2-5
DNA: TGTGCCAGCAGCTTAAAGGCAGGGGGCCGAGAGACCCAGTACTTC
CDR3: CASSLKAGGRETQYF

D: TRBD2
size: -
V: TRBV13
J: TRBJ2-1
DNA: TGTGCCAGCAGCTTAGGCCGGGGAGGCGGGGGGGCCTCCTACAATGAGCAGTTCTTC
CDR3: CASSLGRGGGGASYNEQFF

D: -
size: -
V: TRBV4-3
J: TRBJ1-2
DNA: TGCGCCAGCAGCCAAGATATTTCGTTGGAGGGCGATGGCTACACCTTC
CDR3: CASSQDISLEGDGYTF

D: TRBD1
size: -
V: TRBV5-1
J: TRBJ1-1
DNA: TGCGCCAGCAGCCTCGACCCCAGGGGGCAGTTTTATGAAGCTTTCTTT
CDR3: CASSLDPRGQFYEAFF

D: TRBD1
size: few
V: TRBV27
J: TRBJ1-6
DNA: TGTGCCAGCACTACCGGACAGGGTAATTCACCCCTCCACTTT
CDR3: CASTTGQGNSPLHF

D: -
size: -
V: TRBV5-1
J: TRBJ1-6
DNA: TGCGCCAGCAGCCCGAACCGACTTTCCTATAATTCACCCCTCCACTTT
CDR3: CASSPNRLSYNSPLHF

D: -
size: -
V: TRBV28
J: TRBJ1-5
DNA: TGTGCCAGCAGTTTATCAACGGGAATAAGGCGGCCCCAGCATTTT
CDR3: CASSLSTGIRRPQHF

D: TRBD1
size: -
V: TRBV7-2
J: TRBJ2-1
DNA: TGTGCCAGCAGCTCCGGGACAGCTCACAATGAGCAGTTCTTC
CDR3: CASSSGTAHNEQFF

D: -
size: -
V: TRBV5-6
J: TRBJ1-2
DNA: TGTGCCAGCAGCACTGCCGGGACACGCTATGGCTACACCTTC
CDR3: CASSTAGTRYGYTF

D: TRBD1
size: -
V: TRBV5-4
J: TRBJ2-2
DNA: TGTGCCAGCAGCCCTACGACAGGGTTCACCGGGGAGCTGTTTTTT
CDR3: CASSPTTGFTGELFF

D: TRBD1
size: -
V: TRBV5-1
J: TRBJ1-1
DNA: TGCGCCAGCAGCACGACAGGGGGGACTGAAGCTTTCTTT
CDR3: CASSTTGGTEAFF

D: TRBD2
size: -
V: TRBV5-4
J: TRBJ2-1
DNA: TGTGCCAGCAGCTTGGGGACTAGCGGGGGGGTCTATGAGCAGTTCTTC
CDR3: CASSLGTSGGVYEQFF

D: -
size: few
V: TRBV6-5
J: TRBJ1-2
DNA: TGTGCCAGCAGTTACTCGAGGCCAGGGAACACCTATGGCTACACCTTC
CDR3: CASSYSRPGNTYGYTF

D: TRBD1
size: -
V: TRBV30
J: TRBJ2-5
DNA: TGTGCCCTGGACAGGGGGCTTACTGAGACCCAGTACTTC
CDR3: CALDRGLTETQYF

D: -
size: -
V: TRBV4-3
J: TRBJ1-2
DNA: TGCGCCAGCAGCCCGGCCGTTACAGGGAGAGGGAACTATGGCTACACCTTC
CDR3: CASSPAVTGRGNYGYTF

D: -
size: once
V: TRBV19
J: TRBJ2-2
DNA: TGTGCCAGTAGTATAGGTGGCCCCGGGGAGCTGTTTTTT
CDR3: CASSIGGPGELFF

D: -
size: -
V: TRBV7-6
J: TRBJ2-7
DNA: TGTGCCAGCAGCTTAGCGGAGCCCTACGAGCAGTACTTC
CDR3: CASSLAEPYEQYF

D: TRBD2
size: -
V: TRBV11-3
J: TRBJ2-1
DNA: TGTGCCAGCAGCTTAGATCATAGCGGGGGGGCATCCTACAATGAGCAGTTCTTC
CDR3: CASSLDHSGGASYNEQFF

D: -
size: few
V: TRBV7-9
J: TRBJ1-5
DNA: TGTGCCAGCAGTTTAGGAGGAGGGAAGCAGCCCCAGCATTTT
CDR3: CASSLGGGKQPQHF

D: TRBD2
size: -
V: TRBV4-2
J: TRBJ2-3
DNA: TGTGCCAGCAGCTTCCAAGCGGGAGCATCAGATACGCAGTATTTT
CDR3: CASSFQAGASDTQYF

D: -
size: -
V: TRBV5-4
J: TRBJ2-5
DNA: TGTGCCAGCAGTTATCCCGACGGGAAAGAGACCCAGTACTTC
CDR3: CASSYPDGKETQYF

D: TRBD1
size: -
V: TRBV5-1
J: TRBJ2-3
DNA: TGCGCCAGCAGCACCCTAGGACAGGACTCCACAGATACGCAGTATTTT
CDR3: CASSTLGQDSTDTQYF

D: TRBD1
size: -
V: TRBV5-1
J: TRBJ1-6
DNA: TGCGCCAGCAGCTTGCAGGGGGATTATAATTCACCCCTCCACTTT
CDR3: CASSLQGDYNSPLHF

D: -
size: many
V: TRBV5-6
J: TRBJ2-3
DNA: TGTGCCAGCAGCTCCACTAGCACAGATACGCAGTATTTT
CDR3: CASSSTSTDTQYF

D: TRBD1
size: -
V: TRBV30
J: TRBJ2-3
DNA: TGTGCCTGGAGTCCAGGGGGAACAGATACGCAGTATTTT
CDR3: CAWSPGGTDTQYF

D: TRBD1
size: -
V: TRBV11-2
J: TRBJ1-1
DNA: TGTGCCAGCAGCTTAGCTCCCTCGCGGACAGGTCTGGTGAACACTGAAGCTTTCTTT
CDR3: CASSLAPSRTGLVNTEAFF

D: -
size: -
V: TRBV25-1
J: TRBJ2-7
DNA: TGTGCCAGCAGTGTAGAGGGCCTAATTTACTACGAGCAGTACTTC
CDR3: CASSVEGLIYYEQYF

D: -
size: once
V: TRBV2
J: TRBJ1-4
DNA: TGTGCCAGCAGTGAAGCGCTTCAGGGAAAACTGTTTTTT
CDR3: CASSEALQGKLFF

D: -
size: many
V: TRBV19
J: TRBJ1-1
DNA: TGTGCCAGTAGTCGCCGGACAGTCATGAACACTGAAGCTTTCTTT
CDR3: CASSRRTVMNTEAFF

D: TRBD1
size: -
V: TRBV18
J: TRBJ1-3
DNA: TGTGCCAGCTCACCGACAGGGGAAGGAAACACCATATATTTT
CDR3: CASSPTGEGNTIYF

D: -
size: -
V: TRBV27
J: TRBJ1-2
DNA: TGTGCCAGCAGTTCTCGCGGCAACTATGGCTACACCTTC
CDR3: CASSSRGNYGYTF

D: TRBD1
size: -
V: TRBV2
J: TRBJ2-5
DNA: TGTGCCAGCAGCTCCAGACAGGGCTCCCAAGAGACCCAGTACTTC
CDR3: CASSSRQGSQETQYF

D: TRBD1
size: -
V: TRBV6-1
J: TRBJ2-7
DNA: TGTGCCAGCAGTGCATCTCCGGGACAGGGTCCCGACGAGCAGTACTTC
CDR3: CASSASPGQGPDEQYF

D: -
size: few
V: TRBV7-9
J: TRBJ1-6
DNA: TGTGCCAGCAGCGCAGACTTTCCCGATTCACCCCTCCACTTT
CDR3: CASSADFPDSPLHF

D: -
size: once
V: TRBV5-1
J: TRBJ2-2
DNA: TGCGCCAGCCGTCTGTCGGGGGGCAACACCGGGGAGCTGTTTTTT
CDR3: CASRLSGGNTGELFF

D: -
size: -
V: TRBV15
J: TRBJ1-5
DNA: TGTGCCACCAGCGGGGACTGGCCCGAACAGCCCCAGCATTTT
CDR3: CATSGDWPEQPQHF

D: -
size: -
V: TRBV7-8
J: TRBJ1-5
DNA: TGTGCCAGCAGCTTAGATAATAGCCAGCCCCAGCATTTT
CDR3: CASSLDNSQPQHF

D: -
size: -
V: TRBV7-9
J: TRBJ1-6
DNA: TGTGCCAGCAACTACGATATGGGGGGTTGGGCACCCCTCCACTTT
CDR3: CASNYDMGGWAPLHF

D: TRBD1
size: -
V: TRBV2
J: TRBJ1-6
DNA: TGTGCCAGCAGTGGAGGGACAGATAATTCACCCCTCCACTTT
CDR3: CASSGGTDNSPLHF

D: -
size: once
V: TRBV2
J: TRBJ2-5
DNA: TGTGCCAGCAGTGAAGCGTTGGATGGGGGGGGGCGTTTAGAGACCCAGTACTTC
CDR3: CASSEALDGGGRLETQYF

D: TRBD1
size: -
V: TRBV18
J: TRBJ2-3
DNA: TGTGCCAGCTCTCCTGGACAGGGGACGGTCTCCCGCACAGATACGCAGTATTTT
CDR3: CASSPGQGTVSRTDTQYF